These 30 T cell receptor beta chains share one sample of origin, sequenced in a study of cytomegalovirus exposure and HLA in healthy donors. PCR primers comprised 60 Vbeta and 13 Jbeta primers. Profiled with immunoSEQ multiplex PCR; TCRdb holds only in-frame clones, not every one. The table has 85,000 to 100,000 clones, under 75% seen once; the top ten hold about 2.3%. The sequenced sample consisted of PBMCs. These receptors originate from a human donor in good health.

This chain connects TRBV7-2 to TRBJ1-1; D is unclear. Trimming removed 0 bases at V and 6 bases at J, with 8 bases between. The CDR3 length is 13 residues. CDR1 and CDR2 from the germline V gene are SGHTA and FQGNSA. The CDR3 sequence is CASSLASLSEAFF. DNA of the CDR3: TGTGCCAGCAGCTTAGCCTCCCTATCTGAAGCTTTCTTT.

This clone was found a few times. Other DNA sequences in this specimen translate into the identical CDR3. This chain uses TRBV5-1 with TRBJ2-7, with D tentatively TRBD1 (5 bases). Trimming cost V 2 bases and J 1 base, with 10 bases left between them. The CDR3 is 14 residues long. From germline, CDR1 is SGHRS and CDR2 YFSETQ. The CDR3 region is CASSFTQGSYEQYF. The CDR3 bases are TGCGCCAGCAGCTTTACTCAGGGATCCTACGAGCAGTACTTC.

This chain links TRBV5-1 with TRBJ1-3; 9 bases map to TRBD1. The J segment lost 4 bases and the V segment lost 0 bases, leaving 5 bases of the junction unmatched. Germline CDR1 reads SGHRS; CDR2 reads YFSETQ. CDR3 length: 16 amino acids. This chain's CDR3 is CASSLGDRASGNTIYF. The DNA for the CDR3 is TGCGCCAGCAGCTTGGGGGACAGGGCTTCCGGAAACACCATATATTTT.

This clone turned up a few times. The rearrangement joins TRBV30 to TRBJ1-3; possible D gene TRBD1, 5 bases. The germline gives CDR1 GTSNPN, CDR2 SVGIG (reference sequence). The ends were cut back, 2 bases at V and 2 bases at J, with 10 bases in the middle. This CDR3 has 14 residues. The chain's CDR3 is CAWSFGGPGNTIYF. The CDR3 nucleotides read TGTGCCTGGAGTTTCGGGGGACCTGGAAACACCATATATTTT.

CDR3 loop: CASSLFWRDTGELFF. CDR3 nucleotides: TGTGCCAGCAGCTTATTCTGGCGGGACACCGGGGAGCTGTTTTTT. J is TRBJ2-2 and V is TRBV7-9; weak D call: TRBD2 (5 bases). Germline V gene lookup returns CDR1 SEHNR and CDR2 FQNEAQ (reference sequence). V shed 2 bases and J shed 3 bases, with 10 bases lying between them. The CDR3 sequence is 15 residues long. The full variable domain, its missing parts supplied by reference TRBV7-9 and TRBJ2-2, is DTGVSQNPRHKITKRGQNVTFRCDPISEHNRLYWYRQTLGQGPEFLTYFQNEAQLEKSRLLSDRFSAERPKGSFSTLEIQRTEQGDSAMYLCASSLFWRDTGELFFGEGSRLTVL.

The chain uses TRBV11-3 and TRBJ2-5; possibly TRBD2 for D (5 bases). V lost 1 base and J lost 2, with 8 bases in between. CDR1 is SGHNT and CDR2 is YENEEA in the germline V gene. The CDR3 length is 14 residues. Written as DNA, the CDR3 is TGTGCCAGCAGCTTAGGAGGGAATCAAGAGACCCAGTACTTC. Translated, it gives CASSLGGNQETQYF.

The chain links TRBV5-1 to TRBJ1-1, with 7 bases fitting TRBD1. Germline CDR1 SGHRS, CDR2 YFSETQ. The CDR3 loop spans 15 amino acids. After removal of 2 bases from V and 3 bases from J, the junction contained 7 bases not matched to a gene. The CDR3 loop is CASSFLQGRDTEAFF. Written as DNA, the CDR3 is TGCGCCAGCAGCTTTTTACAGGGGCGGGACACTGAAGCTTTCTTT.

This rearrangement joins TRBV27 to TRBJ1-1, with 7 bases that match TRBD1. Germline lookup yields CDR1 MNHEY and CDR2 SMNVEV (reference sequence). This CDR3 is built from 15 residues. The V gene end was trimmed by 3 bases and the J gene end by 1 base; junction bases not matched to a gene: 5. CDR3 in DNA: TGTGCCAGCAGTTTGCAGACAGGGCGGAACACTGAAGCTTTCTTT. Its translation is CASSLQTGRNTEAFF.

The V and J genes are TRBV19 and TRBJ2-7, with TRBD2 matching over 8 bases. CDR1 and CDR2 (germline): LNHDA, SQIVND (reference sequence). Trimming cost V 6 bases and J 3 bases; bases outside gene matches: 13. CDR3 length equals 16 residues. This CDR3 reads CASSPGGGENLYEQYF. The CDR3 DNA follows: TGTGCCAGTAGCCCCGGGGGGGGTGAAAACCTCTACGAGCAGTACTTC.

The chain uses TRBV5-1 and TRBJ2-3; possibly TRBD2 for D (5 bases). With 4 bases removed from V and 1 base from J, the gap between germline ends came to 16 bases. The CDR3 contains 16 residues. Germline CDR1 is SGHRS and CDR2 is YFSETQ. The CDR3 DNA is TGCGCCAGCAGCCCTGAGGTTATGAGGGGCACAGATACGCAGTATTTT. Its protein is CASSPEVMRGTDTQYF. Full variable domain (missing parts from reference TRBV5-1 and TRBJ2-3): KAGVTQTPRYLIKTRGQQVTLSCSPISGHRSVSWYQQTPGQGLQFLFEYFSETQRNKGNFPGRFSGRQFSNSRSEMNVSTLELGDSALYLCASSPEVMRGTDTQYFGPGTRLTVL.

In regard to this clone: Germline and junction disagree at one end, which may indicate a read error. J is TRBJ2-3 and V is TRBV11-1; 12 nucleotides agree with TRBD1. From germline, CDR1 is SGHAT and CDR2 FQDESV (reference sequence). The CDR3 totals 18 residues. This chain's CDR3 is CASSLHGTGGALADAQYF. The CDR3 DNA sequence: TGTGCCAGCAGCTTACACGGGACAGGGGGCGCGTTGGCAGATGCGCAGTATTTT.

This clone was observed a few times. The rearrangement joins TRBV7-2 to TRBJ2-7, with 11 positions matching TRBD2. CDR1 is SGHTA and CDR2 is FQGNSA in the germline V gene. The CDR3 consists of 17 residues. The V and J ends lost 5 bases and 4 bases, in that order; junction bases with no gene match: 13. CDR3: CASSRNPLAGGQYEQYF. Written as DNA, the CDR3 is TGTGCCAGCAGCCGTAACCCTCTAGCGGGGGGTCAATACGAGCAGTACTTC.

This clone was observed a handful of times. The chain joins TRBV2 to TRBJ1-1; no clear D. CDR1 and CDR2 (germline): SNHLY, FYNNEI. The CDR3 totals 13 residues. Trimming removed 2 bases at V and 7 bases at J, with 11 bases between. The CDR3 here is CASSEIYGGEAFF. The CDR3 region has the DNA TGTGCCAGCAGTGAAATTTACGGCGGTGAAGCTTTCTTT.

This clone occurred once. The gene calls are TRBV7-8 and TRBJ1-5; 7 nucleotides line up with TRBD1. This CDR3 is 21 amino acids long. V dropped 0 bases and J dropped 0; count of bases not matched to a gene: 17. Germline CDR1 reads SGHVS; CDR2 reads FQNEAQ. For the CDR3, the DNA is TGTGCCAGCAGCTTAGCGAGAATTGGGGACAGCCCCTTTTATAGCAATCAGCCCCAGCATTTT. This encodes CASSLARIGDSPFYSNQPQHF.

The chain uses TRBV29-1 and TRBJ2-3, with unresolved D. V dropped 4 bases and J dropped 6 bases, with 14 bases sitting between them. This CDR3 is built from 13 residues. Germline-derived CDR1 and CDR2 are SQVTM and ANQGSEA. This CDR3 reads CSVAGAARDTQYF. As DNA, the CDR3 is TGCAGCGTTGCCGGAGCCGCTCGGGATACGCAGTATTTT.

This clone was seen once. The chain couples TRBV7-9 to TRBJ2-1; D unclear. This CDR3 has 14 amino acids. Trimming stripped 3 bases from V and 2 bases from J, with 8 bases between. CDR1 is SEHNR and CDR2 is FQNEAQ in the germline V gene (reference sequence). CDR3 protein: CASSLVRAYNEQFF. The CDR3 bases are TGTGCCAGCAGCTTGGTTAGAGCCTACAATGAGCAGTTCTTC. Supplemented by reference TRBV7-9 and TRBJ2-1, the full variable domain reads DTGVSQNPRHKITKRGQNVTFRCDPISEHNRLYWYRQTLGQGPEFLTYFQNEAQLEKSRLLSDRFSAERPKGSFSTLEIQRTEQGDSAMYLCASSLVRAYNEQFFGPGTRLTVL.

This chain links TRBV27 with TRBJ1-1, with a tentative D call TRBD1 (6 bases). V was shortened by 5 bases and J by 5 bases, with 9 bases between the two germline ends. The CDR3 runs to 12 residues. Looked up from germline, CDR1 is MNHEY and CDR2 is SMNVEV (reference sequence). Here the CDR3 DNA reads TGTGCCAGCAGTCTCGGGACAACTGAAGCTTTCTTT. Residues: CASSLGTTEAFF.

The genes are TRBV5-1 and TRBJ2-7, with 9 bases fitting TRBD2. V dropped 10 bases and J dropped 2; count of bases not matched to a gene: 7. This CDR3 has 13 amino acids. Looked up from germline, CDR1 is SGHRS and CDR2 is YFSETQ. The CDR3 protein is CAACGGATYEQYF. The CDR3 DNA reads TGCGCCGCATGCGGGGGGGCCACCTACGAGCAGTACTTC.

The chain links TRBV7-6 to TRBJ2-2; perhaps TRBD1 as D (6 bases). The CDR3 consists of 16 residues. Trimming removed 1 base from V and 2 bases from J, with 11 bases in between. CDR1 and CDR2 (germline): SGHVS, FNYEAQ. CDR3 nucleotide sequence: TGTGCCAGCAGCTTAGTAAGGGGGACCAACACCGGGGAGCTGTTTTTT. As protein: CASSLVRGTNTGELFF. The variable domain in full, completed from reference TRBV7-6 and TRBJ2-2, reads GAGVSQSPRYKVTKRGQDVALRCDPISGHVSLYWYRQALGQGPEFLTYFNYEAQQDKSGLPNDRFSAERPEGSISTLTIQRTEQRDSAMYRCASSLVRGTNTGELFFGEGSRLTVL.

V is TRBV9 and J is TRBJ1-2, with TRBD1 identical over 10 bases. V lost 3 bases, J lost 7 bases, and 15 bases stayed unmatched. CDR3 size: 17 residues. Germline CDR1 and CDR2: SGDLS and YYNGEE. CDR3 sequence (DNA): TGTGCCAGCAGCGCCCGATGGGGGGACAGGGGATACGGTGGCTACACCTTC. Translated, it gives CASSARWGDRGYGGYTF.

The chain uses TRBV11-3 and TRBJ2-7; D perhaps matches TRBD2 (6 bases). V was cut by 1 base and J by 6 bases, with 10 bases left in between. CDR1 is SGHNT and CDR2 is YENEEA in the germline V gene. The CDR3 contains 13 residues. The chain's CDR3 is CASSLGAGTEQYF. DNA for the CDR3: TGTGCCAGCAGCTTAGGGGCGGGGACCGAGCAGTACTTC. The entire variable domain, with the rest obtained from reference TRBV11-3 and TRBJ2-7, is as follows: EAGVVQSPRYKIIEKKQPVAFWCNPISGHNTLYWYLQNLGQGPELLIRYENEEAVDDSQLPKDRFSAERLKGVDSTLKIQPAELGDSAVYLCASSLGAGTEQYFGPGTRLTVT.

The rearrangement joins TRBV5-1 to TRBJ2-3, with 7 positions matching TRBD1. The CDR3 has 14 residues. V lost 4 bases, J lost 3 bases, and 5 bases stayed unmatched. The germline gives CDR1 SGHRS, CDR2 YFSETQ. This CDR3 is CASSPDRPTDTQYF. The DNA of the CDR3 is TGCGCCAGCAGCCCGGACAGGCCTACAGATACGCAGTATTTT.

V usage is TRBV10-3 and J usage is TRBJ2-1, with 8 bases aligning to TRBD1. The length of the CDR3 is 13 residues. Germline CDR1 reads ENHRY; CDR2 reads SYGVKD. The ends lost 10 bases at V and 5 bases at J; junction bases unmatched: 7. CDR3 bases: TGTGCCACCACAGGGGGTCGAAACAATGAGCAGTTCTTC. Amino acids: CATTGGRNNEQFF.

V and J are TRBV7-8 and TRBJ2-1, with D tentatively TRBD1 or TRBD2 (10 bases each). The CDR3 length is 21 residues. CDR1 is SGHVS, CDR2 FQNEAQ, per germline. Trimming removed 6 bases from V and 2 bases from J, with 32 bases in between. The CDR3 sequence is CASRRTARDRGSGGAYNEQFF. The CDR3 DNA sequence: TGTGCCAGCAGACGTACCGCTCGGGACAGGGGAAGCGGGGGGGCCTACAATGAGCAGTTCTTC. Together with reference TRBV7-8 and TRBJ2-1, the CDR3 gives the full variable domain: GAGVSQSPRYKVAKRGQDVALRCDPISGHVSLFWYQQALGQGPEFLTYFQNEAQLDKSGLPSDRFFAERPEGSVSTLKIQRTQQEDSAVYLCASRRTARDRGSGGAYNEQFFGPGTRLTVL.

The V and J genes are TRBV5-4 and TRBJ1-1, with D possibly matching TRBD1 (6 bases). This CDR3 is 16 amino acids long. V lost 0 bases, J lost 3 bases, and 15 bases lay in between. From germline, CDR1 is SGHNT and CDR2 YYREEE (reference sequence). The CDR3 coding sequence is TGTGCCAGCAGCTTGGAGAGTGGGGGGGGCCACACTGAAGCTTTCTTT. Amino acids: CASSLESGGGHTEAFF.

CDR3 in amino acids: CASSPRDRVENSPLHF. The CDR3 region has the DNA TGTGCCAGCAGCCCCAGGGACAGGGTAGAAAATTCACCCCTCCACTTT. This chain connects TRBV5-6 to TRBJ1-6; 9 bases map to TRBD1. V was clipped by 4 bases and J by 7 bases; unmatched bases: 9. The CDR3 extends over 16 amino acids. Per germline, CDR1 SGHDT and CDR2 YYEEEE.

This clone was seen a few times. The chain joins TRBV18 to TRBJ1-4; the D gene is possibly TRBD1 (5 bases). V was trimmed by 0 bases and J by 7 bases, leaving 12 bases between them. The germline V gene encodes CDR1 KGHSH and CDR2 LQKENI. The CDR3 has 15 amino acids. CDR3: CASSPPYRQGEKLFF. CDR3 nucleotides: TGTGCCAGCTCACCACCGTACAGGCAGGGTGAAAAACTGTTTTTT.

The CDR3 DNA reads as TGTGCCAGCAGCCAAACGGTTAACACCGGGGAGCTGTTTTTT. Translation gives CASSQTVNTGELFF. This chain links TRBV14 with TRBJ2-2, with D hard to call. V dropped 2 bases and J dropped 2 bases, with 6 bases sitting between them. The V gene's germline CDR1 is SGHDN and CDR2 FVKESK. The CDR3 is 14 residues long.

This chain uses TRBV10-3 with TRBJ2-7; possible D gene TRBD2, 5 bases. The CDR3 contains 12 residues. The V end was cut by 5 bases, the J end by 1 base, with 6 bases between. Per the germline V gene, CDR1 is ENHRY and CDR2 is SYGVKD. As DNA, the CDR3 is TGTGCCATCAGTAGCGGATCCTACGAGCAGTACTTC. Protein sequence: CAISSGSYEQYF.

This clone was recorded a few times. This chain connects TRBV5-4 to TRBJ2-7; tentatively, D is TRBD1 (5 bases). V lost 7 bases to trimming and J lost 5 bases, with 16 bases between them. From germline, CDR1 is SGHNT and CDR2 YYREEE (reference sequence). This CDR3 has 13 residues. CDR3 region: CASQGSSRNEQYF. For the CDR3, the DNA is TGTGCCAGCCAGGGCTCTAGTAGAAACGAGCAGTACTTC.